One and the same sample provided the 23 T cell receptor beta chains below, sequenced in a study of OX40 agonist ivuxolimab in advanced cancers. Clones were sequenced by immunoSEQ multiplex PCR, and TCRdb holds only the in-frame ones, with some missing. The table records 70,000 to 95,000 clones, about 91% of them present only once. Specimen: CD4+ or CD8+ T cells sorted from blood, collected in a trial of the OX40 agonist ivuxolimab. The source of these receptors is an adult with an advanced solid tumor such as melanoma, head and neck, liver or kidney cancer.

This clone was detected once. The chain joins TRBV19 to TRBJ2-5; 7 bases match TRBD1. The trim removed 5 bases at V and 1 base at J, leaving 10 bases unmatched. Looked up from germline, CDR1 is LNHDA and CDR2 is SQIVND (reference sequence). The CDR3 is made up of 16 amino acids. DNA for the CDR3: TGTGCCAGTAGTTCAATACGACAGGGACCCCAAGAGACCCAGTACTTC. Encoded protein: CASSSIRQGPQETQYF.

The chain employs TRBV6-1 and TRBJ2-3; D ambiguous. V was trimmed by 2 bases and J by 8 bases, leaving 20 bases between them. Per the germline V gene, CDR1 is MNHNS and CDR2 is SASEGT. This CDR3 has 16 amino acids. The CDR3 here is CASSERLIGRHGTQYF. Here the CDR3 DNA reads TGTGCCAGCAGTGAACGGTTAATTGGCCGGCACGGTACGCAGTATTTT.

The chain uses TRBV6-6 and TRBJ1-1; TRBD1 is a possible D gene (5 bases). The germline V gene encodes CDR1 MNHNY and CDR2 SVGAGI (reference sequence). This CDR3 is built from 12 residues. Trimming left V 6 bases short and J 5 bases short, with 10 bases between. The CDR3: CASRTDSTEAFF. The CDR3 DNA is TGTGCCAGCAGGACAGATTCGACTGAAGCTTTCTTT.

This clone was recorded only once. The chain joins TRBV28 to TRBJ2-7; tentatively, D is TRBD2 (5 bases). Per the germline V gene, CDR1 is MDHEN and CDR2 is SYDVKM. Trimming left V 5 bases short and J 2 bases short, with 13 bases between. The CDR3 sequence is 14 residues long. The CDR3 protein is CASSPPPGTYEQYF. The CDR3 coding sequence is TGTGCCAGCAGTCCCCCACCGGGGACCTACGAGCAGTACTTC.

The chain is built from TRBV19 and TRBJ1-1, with TRBD1 matching over 7 bases. Germline trimming cut 4 bases from V and 0 bases from J; bases unmatched to any gene: 5. Germline V gene sequence: CDR1 LNHDA, CDR2 SQIVND (reference sequence). The CDR3 runs 15 residues. CDR3 sequence: CASSRGQFMNTEAFF. In DNA form, the CDR3 reads TGTGCCAGTAGTAGGGGACAGTTCATGAACACTGAAGCTTTCTTT. Full variable domain (rest looked up from reference TRBV19 and TRBJ1-1): DGGITQSPKYLFRKEGQNVTLSCEQNLNHDAMYWYRQDPGQGLRLIYYSQIVNDFQKGDIAEGYSVSREKKESFPLTVTSAQKNPTAFYLCASSRGQFMNTEAFFGQGTRLTVV.

The chain carries TRBV6-5 and TRBJ1-4; D remains ambiguous. The CDR3 contains 14 residues. Germline assignment: CDR1 MNHEY and CDR2 SVGAGI. V was trimmed by 8 bases and J by 3 bases, leaving 13 bases between them. DNA of the CDR3: TGTGCCAGCTCGGACTCCTTCCCTAATGAAAAACTGTTTTTT. The encoded protein is CASSDSFPNEKLFF.

This chain joins TRBV6-5 and TRBJ1-2; possibly TRBD1 for D (6 bases). The germline V gene has CDR1 MNHEY and CDR2 SVGAGI. The CDR3 spans 13 residues. The germline V and J ends were trimmed by 8 bases and 7 bases, with 17 bases remaining between them. This CDR3 reads CASCRQVRGGYTF. CDR3 DNA sequence: TGTGCCAGCTGCCGACAGGTTCGGGGTGGCTACACCTTC.

V and J are TRBV6-1 and TRBJ1-3; D is unclear. The CDR3 is 15 residues long. Between the trimmed V and J ends, which lost 2 bases and 1 base, there was a span of 9 bases. From germline, CDR1 is MNHNS and CDR2 SASEGT. The CDR3, as DNA: TGTGCCAGCAGTGAAAAAGCGGTTTCTGGAAACACCATATATTTT. Translated: CASSEKAVSGNTIYF.

This clone was seen more than once but under ten times. The V gene is TRBV25-1, the J gene TRBJ2-7, with 9 bases matching TRBD1. The V segment lost 5 bases and the J segment 2 bases; nucleotides outside the gene matches: 7. CDR3 length equals 15 residues. Germline V gene data show CDR1 as MGHDK and CDR2 as SYGVNS. In DNA form, the CDR3 reads TGTGCCAGCAGTTACGGGACAGGGTTTACCTACGAGCAGTACTTC. It yields the protein CASSYGTGFTYEQYF.

The rearrangement uses TRBV5-4 and TRBJ2-3; D is possibly TRBD2 (5 bases). CDR1 and CDR2 from the germline V gene are SGHNT and YYREEE (reference sequence). The CDR3 extends over 16 amino acids. V was cut by 2 bases and J by 0 bases, with 13 bases left in between. The CDR3 region is CASSFSARGSTDTQYF. The CDR3 bases are TGTGCCAGCAGCTTTTCCGCGAGAGGGAGCACAGATACGCAGTATTTT.

In its sample, this clone was seen once. The chain carries TRBV5-4 and TRBJ1-1; no clear D gene. Germline V gives CDR1 SGHNT, CDR2 YYREEE (reference sequence). V lost 0 bases, J lost 1 base, and 7 bases lay in between. This CDR3 comprises 14 residues. The CDR3 nucleotides are TGTGCCAGCAGCTTGGCCCCGGGGAACACTGAAGCTTTCTTT. Translation: CASSLAPGNTEAFF.

The CDR3 is CASSYSPSNNEKLFF. As DNA, the CDR3 is TGTGCCAGCAGTTACTCGCCCAGTAATAATGAAAAACTGTTTTTT. V and J are TRBV6-5 and TRBJ1-4; D gene ambiguous. V was clipped by 0 bases and J by 4 bases, with 9 bases between them. Germline V gives CDR1 MNHEY, CDR2 SVGAGI. The CDR3 totals 15 residues.

This rearrangement joins TRBV2 to TRBJ2-7; TRBD2 matches at 9 bases. The CDR3 runs 13 residues. Germline loops: CDR1 SNHLY, CDR2 FYNNEI. With 6 bases clipped from V and 5 bases from J, the junction kept 5 bases outside the gene matches. In DNA form, the CDR3 reads TGTGCCAGCAGGACTAGCGGAACCCACGAGCAGTACTTC. As protein: CASRTSGTHEQYF. The full variable domain, completed using reference TRBV2 and TRBJ2-7, is EPEVTQTPSHQVTQMGQEVILRCVPISNHLYFYWYRQILGQKVEFLVSFYNNEISEKSEIFDDQFSVERPDGSNFTLKIRSTKLEDSAMYFCASRTSGTHEQYFGPGTRLTVT.

The rearrangement uses TRBV6-7 and TRBJ2-1, with TRBD2 identical over 16 bases. TRBV6-7 is an ORF, with its function uncertain. CDR3 length equals 19 residues. Trimming took 7 bases from V and 3 from J; bases not matched to a gene: 12. The CDR3 coding sequence is TGTGCCAGCATCAGGTACGGGACTAGCGGGAGGGGGGACTACAATGAGCAGTTCTTC. Amino acid sequence: CASIRYGTSGRGDYNEQFF.

The chain uses TRBV6-1 and TRBJ2-3; perhaps TRBD2 as D (6 bases). This CDR3 comprises 13 residues. The V gene's germline CDR1 is MNHNS and CDR2 SASEGT. V dropped 1 base and J dropped 7 bases, with 9 bases sitting between them. This CDR3 reads CASSEVRGNTQYF. DNA for the CDR3: TGTGCCAGCAGTGAAGTCCGGGGGAATACGCAGTATTTT.

J is TRBJ1-4 and V is TRBV6-4, with 7 bases identical to TRBD1. There are 14 residues in the CDR3. V lost 4 bases to trimming and J lost 8 bases; unmatched junction nucleotides: 7. Germline lookup yields CDR1 MRHNA and CDR2 SNTAGT. DNA of the CDR3: TGTGCCAGCAGTGGGGGGCAGGGGGTCGAAAAACTGTTTTTT. Protein product: CASSGGQGVEKLFF.

The rearrangement uses TRBV10-3 and TRBJ2-7; TRBD2 aligns across 11 bases. Trimming cost V 7 bases and J 6 bases; bases outside gene matches: 5. This CDR3 has 13 residues. Germline assignment: CDR1 ENHRY and CDR2 SYGVKD. The CDR3 nucleotides are TGTGCCATCAATGGGGGACTAGCGGCCGAGCAGTACTTC. Translated, it gives CAINGGLAAEQYF.

The chain recombines TRBV18 with TRBJ1-5, with D unresolved. The CDR3 has 15 residues. Trimming cost V 3 bases and J 7 bases, with 16 bases left between them. Germline assignment: CDR1 KGHSH and CDR2 LQKENI. The CDR3 here is CASSPRHGEEQPQHF. The CDR3 nucleotides read TGTGCCAGCTCACCTCGGCATGGAGAGGAGCAGCCCCAGCATTTT.

This chain joins TRBV7-2 and TRBJ1-1; D is uncertain. V was clipped by 1 base and J by 1 base, with 4 bases between them. Looked up from germline, CDR1 is SGHTA and CDR2 is FQGNSA. The CDR3 is 13 amino acids. The CDR3 nucleotides are TGTGCCAGCAGCTTAGATAGGAACACTGAAGCTTTCTTT. Translation gives CASSLDRNTEAFF.

This clone showed up just a few times. V and J are TRBV28 and TRBJ1-1; 7 positions agree with TRBD1. V shed 6 bases and J 4 bases; nucleotides not matched to a gene: 14. CDR1 is MDHEN and CDR2 is SYDVKM in the germline V gene. The CDR3 has 16 residues. For the CDR3, the DNA is TGTGCCAGCAGCTCAACCGACAGGGCACGACGCACTGAAGCTTTCTTT. Its translation: CASSSTDRARRTEAFF.

The chain has TRBV19 and TRBJ1-4; TRBD1 is a possible D gene (5 bases). Germline lookup yields CDR1 LNHDA and CDR2 SQIVND (reference sequence). There are 14 residues in the CDR3. V was pared by 2 bases and J by 3 bases, with 7 bases between. This CDR3 reads CASSIMTANEKLFF. The CDR3 DNA is TGTGCCAGTAGTATAATGACAGCTAATGAAAAACTGTTTTTT.

The chain employs TRBV5-4 and TRBJ2-5, with 15 bases that match TRBD2. Gene TRBJ2-7 matches the end of the DNA better, so the J call may be wrong. CDR1 and CDR2 (germline): SGHNT, YYREEE (reference sequence). CDR3 size: 15 residues. In DNA form, the CDR3 reads TGTGCCAGCAGCTCCGGGACTAGCGGGAGGAACGAGCAGTACTTC. Its translation is CASSSGTSGRNEQYF.

The CDR3 here is CASSERRGTTEAFF. The CDR3 DNA reads TGTGCCAGCAGTGAAAGGAGGGGGACGACTGAAGCTTTCTTT. The genes are TRBV6-1 and TRBJ1-1; possible D gene TRBD1, 6 bases. This CDR3 comprises 14 residues. Trimming removed 2 bases at V and 5 bases at J, with 12 bases between. Germline V lookup: CDR1 MNHNS, CDR2 SASEGT.